These 14 T cell receptor beta chains were sequenced from one sample in a study of response to subunit inactivated influenza vaccine. Each CDR3 protein is one row after TCRdb ran MiXCR on the RT-PCR reads. The sample lists 500,000 to 600,000 distinct CDR3 sequences; more than 15% were seen once. This specimen was CD4+ T cells sorted from PBMCs, taken about 24 months after vaccination. The receptors were sampled from a man between 50 and 69 years old who received an inactivated influenza vaccine.

The rearrangement joins TRBV6-6 to TRBJ2-7, with unresolved D. Germline CDR1 reads MNHNY; CDR2 reads SVGAGI (reference sequence). The CDR3 covers 12 residues. The ends were cut back, 0 bases at V and 6 bases at J, with 6 bases in the middle. CDR3 sequence reads: CASSYSGSEQYF. In DNA, the CDR3 is TGTGCCAGCAGTTACTCGGGCAGCGAGCAGTACTTC.

The rearrangement uses TRBV4-2 and TRBJ1-2; possibly TRBD1 for D (5 bases). Germline V CDR1 and CDR2: LGHNA, YNFKEQ. The V and J ends lost 1 base and 4 bases respectively, with 22 bases between them. This CDR3 region has 18 residues. The CDR3 reads CASSQGGARGMYPYGYTF. DNA for the CDR3: TGTGCCAGCAGCCAAGGCGGGGCCCGGGGAATGTACCCCTATGGCTACACCTTC.

The chain links TRBV7-9 to TRBJ1-2; D may be TRBD1 (5 bases). V lost 4 bases, J lost 4 bases, and 13 bases lay in between. Germline values: CDR1 SEHNR, CDR2 FQNEAQ (reference sequence). The CDR3 is made up of 14 amino acids. CDR3 sequence: CASSSLGESYGYTF. For the CDR3, the DNA is TGTGCCAGCAGCTCTTTGGGGGAGAGCTATGGCTACACCTTC.

The J gene is TRBJ2-5, the V gene TRBV10-3; D possibly corresponds to TRBD1 (6 bases). CDR3 length equals 10 residues. Germline V gene data show CDR1 as ENHRY and CDR2 as SYGVKD. The germline V and J ends were trimmed by 10 bases and 5 bases, with 8 bases remaining between them. Here the CDR3 reads CATGVETQYF. The CDR3 DNA sequence: TGTGCCACAGGGGTGGAGACCCAGTACTTC.

This clonotype has a count of ten or more. This chain uses TRBV6-2 or TRBV6-3 with TRBJ2-5; 7 bases fit TRBD1. With 5 bases clipped from V and 1 base from J, the junction kept 7 bases outside the gene matches. CDR3 length equals 15 residues. The V gene's germline CDR1 is MNHEY and CDR2 SVGEGT. The CDR3 is CASSPGTAFQETQYF. CDR3 DNA sequence: TGTGCCAGCAGTCCCGGGACAGCGTTCCAAGAGACCCAGTACTTC.

This clonotype was detected many times. This chain uses TRBV12-3 or TRBV12-4 with TRBJ2-2, with D possibly being TRBD1 (5 bases). V was cut by 7 bases and J by 0 bases, with 6 bases left in between. CDR3 length equals 13 residues. This CDR3 is CASKGSNTGELFF. The CDR3 region has the DNA TGTGCCAGCAAGGGGTCGAACACCGGGGAGCTGTTTTTT.

This clonotype was counted only a few times. The chain has TRBV27 and TRBJ1-5, with D possibly being TRBD1 (5 bases). Germline values: CDR1 MNHEY, CDR2 SMNVEV (reference sequence). This CDR3 comprises 14 residues. V gave up 6 bases and J gave up 7 bases, with 16 bases separating them. The CDR3: CASSKGALGQPQHF. CDR3 coding DNA: TGTGCCAGCAGCAAAGGGGCCCTAGGACAGCCCCAGCATTTT.

This chain connects TRBV7-8 to TRBJ2-3; 8 bases are shared with TRBD1. Germline V gene data show CDR1 as SGHVS and CDR2 as FQNEAQ. The CDR3 is 15 amino acids. V lost 4 bases to trimming and J lost 6 bases; unmatched junction nucleotides: 9. The chain's CDR3 is CASSYGGRGPDTQYF. The DNA of the CDR3 is TGTGCCAGCAGCTATGGTGGCAGGGGGCCGGATACGCAGTATTTT.

This clonotype was observed at least ten times. The chain links TRBV29-1 to TRBJ2-1; 7 bases match TRBD2. V trimming: 2 bases; J trimming: 8 bases; junction bases outside the gene matches: 9. The CDR3 contains 14 residues. Germline V CDR1 and CDR2: SQVTM, ANQGSEA. This CDR3 reads CSVEPKTSTYEQFF. DNA of the CDR3: TGCAGCGTTGAACCAAAGACTAGCACCTATGAGCAGTTCTTC.

In this sample, this clonotype turned up many times. This rearrangement joins TRBV24-1 to TRBJ2-3; TRBD1 might be the D (5 bases). Trimming took off 3 bases at V and 2 bases at J, with 8 bases between the two ends. The CDR3 contains 14 residues. Germline values: CDR1 KGHDR, CDR2 SFDVKD. The CDR3 sequence is CATSDQGFTDTQYF. The CDR3 DNA reads TGTGCCACCAGTGATCAGGGTTTCACAGATACGCAGTATTTT.

This clonotype was seen a few times. This rearrangement joins TRBV6-2 or TRBV6-3 to TRBJ2-6; D is undetermined. The germline gives CDR1 MNHEY, CDR2 SVGEGT. This CDR3 has 15 residues. The V and J ends lost 3 bases and 0 bases respectively, with 6 bases between them. The CDR3 nucleotides are TGTGCCAGCAGTTATTCGGGCTCTGGGGCCAACGTCCTGACTTTC. Protein: CASSYSGSGANVLTF.

The V and J genes are TRBV12-3 or TRBV12-4 and TRBJ2-1; 9 bases map to TRBD1. The CDR3 covers 16 residues. Trimming at V came to 5 bases and at J to 8 bases, leaving 13 bases not matched to a gene. This chain's CDR3 is CASSPVRTGARYEQFF. The CDR3 DNA reads TGTGCCAGCAGTCCGGTGAGGACAGGGGCGAGGTATGAGCAGTTCTTC.

This clonotype has more than one count but fewer than ten. J is TRBJ2-5 and V is TRBV4-1; D possibly corresponds to TRBD1 (6 bases). The V and J ends lost 4 bases and 3 bases respectively, with 15 bases between them. The V gene's germline CDR1 is MGHRA and CDR2 YSYEKL. This CDR3 is 15 amino acids long. CDR3 nucleotides: TGCGCCAGCAGCCTATCCCCGGGACACGAAGAGACCCAGTACTTC. It codes for CASSLSPGHEETQYF.

V is TRBV7-2 and J is TRBJ2-7, with TRBD1 matching 9 bases. The CDR3 covers 14 residues. The germline CDR1 and CDR2 sequences are SGHTA and FQGNSA. With V trimmed by 6 bases and J by 3 bases, 6 bases remained unmatched. The CDR3 sequence is CASSFETGGYEQYF. The CDR3 DNA is TGTGCCAGCAGTTTTGAGACAGGGGGCTACGAGCAGTACTTC.